The 6 T cell receptor beta chains in this list originate from one sample, sequenced in a study of blood T cell repertoires in COVID-19 (dated by TCRdb to the early 2020s). Library prep was done by the immunoSEQ multiplex PCR assay. TCRdb's version of the immuneACCESS table is confined to in-frame rearrangements and falls short of the full clone set. An unresolved V gene accounts for under half of the shortfall where checked; the remainder is of unknown origin. Within this sample are over 120,000 clones, with approximately 90% of them counted one time only. Less than 5.5% of the sample goes to the ten largest clones. The sample comprised PBMCs or T cells enriched from blood (not recorded which). The receptors were sampled from a man aged 45-65 years who had recovered from COVID-19.

The chain employs TRBV29-1 and TRBJ1-4; possibly TRBD1 for D (6 bases). Germline-derived CDR1 and CDR2 are SQVTM and ANQGSEA. V lost 5 bases and J lost 4, with 11 bases in between. CDR3 length equals 13 residues. The CDR3 bases are TGCAGCGTTCAACAGGGCCATAATGAAAAACTGTTTTTT. Amino acid sequence: CSVQQGHNEKLFF.

This chain uses TRBV6-5 with TRBJ2-3; maybe TRBD1 (5 bases). The CDR3 sequence is 14 residues long. Trimming took off 2 bases at V and 2 bases at J, with 8 bases between the two ends. Germline assignment: CDR1 MNHEY and CDR2 SVGAGI. CDR3 sequence reads: CASSYGAHTDTQYF. CDR3 bases: TGTGCCAGCAGTTACGGGGCCCACACAGATACGCAGTATTTT.

The V gene is TRBV5-1, the J gene TRBJ2-5; D uncertain. Between the trimmed V and J ends, which lost 4 bases and 1 base, there was a span of 11 bases. Germline V gene lookup returns CDR1 SGHRS and CDR2 YFSETQ. The CDR3 has 14 amino acids. The CDR3 is CASSDNTIQETQYF. CDR3 nucleotide sequence: TGCGCCAGCAGCGACAATACGATCCAAGAGACCCAGTACTTC.

CDR3 residues: CASSLELAVYEQYF. The CDR3 DNA follows: TGTGCCAGCAGCTTGGAACTAGCGGTCTACGAGCAGTACTTC. The chain uses TRBV5-4 and TRBJ2-7; 8 bases agree with TRBD2. The J segment lost 3 bases and the V segment lost 0 bases, leaving 2 bases of the junction unmatched. CDR1 is SGHNT and CDR2 is YYREEE in the germline V gene (reference sequence). The CDR3 spans 14 residues.

The J gene is TRBJ1-1, the V gene TRBV15; 8 bases fit TRBD1. This CDR3 has 14 residues. Trimming removed 3 bases from V and 11 bases from J; junction bases left unmatched: 11. Germline V gene data show CDR1 as LNHNV and CDR2 as YYDKDF (reference sequence). The DNA for the CDR3 is TGTGCCACCAGCAGGGACAGGGAGGTTTTCATGGCTTTCTTT. Protein product: CATSRDREVFMAFF. Based on the CDR3 plus reference TRBV15 and TRBJ1-1, the full variable domain is DAMVIQNPRYQVTQFGKPVTLSCSQTLNHNVMYWYQQKSSQAPKLLFHYYDKDFNNEADTPDNFQSRRPNTSFCFLDIRSPGLGDTAMYLCATSRDREVFMAFFGQGTRLTVV.

V and J are TRBV15 and TRBJ1-1, with 9 bases fitting TRBD1. The CDR3 is 15 amino acids. The trim removed 5 bases at V and 7 bases at J, leaving 11 bases unmatched. CDR1 is LNHNV and CDR2 is YYDKDF in the germline V gene (reference sequence). CDR3 residues: CATSGRTGVRGEAFF. CDR3 sequence (DNA): TGTGCCACCAGCGGACGGACAGGGGTAAGGGGTGAAGCTTTCTTT.